This T cell receptor beta chain was sequenced for a study of cytomegalovirus exposure and HLA in healthy donors. Study-level findings and limits: Later, an analysis found that TCR clusters from the first cohort tended to co-occur in the 90 to 150 validation repertoires. Cytomegalovirus status, reportedly, was diagnosed with high specificity and sensitivity by the classifier.

This clone was recorded a few times. The antigen remains unidentified. Some clones are missing from TCRdb's copy, which holds only in-frame ones; the method was immunoSEQ multiplex PCR. The sample includes 68,000 or so clones, about nine tenths seen only once; the top ten take just over 3%. Germline V gene data show CDR1 as DFQATT and CDR2 as SNEGSKA (reference sequence). V lost 1 base, J lost 4 bases, and 4 bases lay in between. This CDR3 spans 11 amino acids. The chain links TRBV20-1 to TRBJ1-2; D gene unclear. The sequencing input was PBMCs. This sequence originates from a man younger than 35 in good health and CMV-seronegative. In nucleotides, the CDR3 is TGCAGTGCTAGAGTCGGCTATGGCTACACCTTC. The encoded protein is CSARVGYGYTF.